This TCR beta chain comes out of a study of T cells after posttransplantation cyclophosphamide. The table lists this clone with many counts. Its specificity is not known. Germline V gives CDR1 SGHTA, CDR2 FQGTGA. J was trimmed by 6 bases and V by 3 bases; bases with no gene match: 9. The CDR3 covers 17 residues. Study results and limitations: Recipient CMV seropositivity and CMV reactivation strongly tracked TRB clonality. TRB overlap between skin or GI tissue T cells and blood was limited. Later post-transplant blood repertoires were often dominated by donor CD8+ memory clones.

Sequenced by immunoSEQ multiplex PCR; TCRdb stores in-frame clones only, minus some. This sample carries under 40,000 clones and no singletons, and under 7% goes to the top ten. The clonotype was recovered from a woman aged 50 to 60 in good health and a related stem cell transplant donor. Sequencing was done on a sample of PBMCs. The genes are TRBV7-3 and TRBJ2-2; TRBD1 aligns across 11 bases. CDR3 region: CASSFTVGQGASGELFF. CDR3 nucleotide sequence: TGTGCCAGCAGCTTTACCGTAGGACAGGGGGCTTCCGGGGAGCTGTTTTTT.